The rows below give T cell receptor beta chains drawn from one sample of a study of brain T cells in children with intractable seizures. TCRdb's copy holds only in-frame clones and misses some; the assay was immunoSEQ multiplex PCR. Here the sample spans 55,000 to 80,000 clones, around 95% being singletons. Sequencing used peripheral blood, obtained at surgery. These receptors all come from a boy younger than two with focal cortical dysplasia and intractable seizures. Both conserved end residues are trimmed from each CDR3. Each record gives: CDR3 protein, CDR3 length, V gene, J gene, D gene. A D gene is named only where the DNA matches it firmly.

CDR3aa: SSRDWETQY; len: 9; v_gene: TRBV20-1; j_gene: TRBJ2-5; d_gene: .
CDR3aa: ASSFGQGVGTMETQY; len: 15; v_gene: TRBV7-2; j_gene: TRBJ2-5; d_gene: TRBD1
CDR3aa: ASSLVGPGRGYT; len: 12; v_gene: TRBV5-6; j_gene: TRBJ1-2; d_gene: .
CDR3aa: ASSFLVGGNVKSEQF; len: 15; v_gene: TRBV7-3; j_gene: TRBJ2-1; d_gene: .
CDR3aa: ASSPQREVHEQY; len: 12; v_gene: TRBV18; j_gene: TRBJ2-7; d_gene: TRBD2
CDR3aa: ASSFPGLGREAQY; len: 13; v_gene: TRBV7-2; j_gene: TRBJ2-3; d_gene: TRBD2
CDR3aa: ASGLVLGPRLAGELF; len: 15; v_gene: TRBV12-5; j_gene: TRBJ2-2; d_gene: .
CDR3aa: ASSRTPGNTGAPGNTIY; len: 17; v_gene: TRBV7-9; j_gene: TRBJ1-3; d_gene: TRBD1
CDR3aa: ASSIEETQY; len: 9; v_gene: TRBV19; j_gene: TRBJ2-5; d_gene: .
CDR3aa: ASSLGGPPNNYGYT; len: 14; v_gene: TRBV5-1; j_gene: TRBJ1-2; d_gene: .
CDR3aa: ASSVRQGTSQPQH; len: 13; v_gene: TRBV28; j_gene: TRBJ1-5; d_gene: TRBD1
CDR3aa: ASRQGAVETQY; len: 11; v_gene: TRBV3-1/TRBV3-2; j_gene: TRBJ2-5; d_gene: TRBD1
CDR3aa: ASSPAYEQY; len: 9; v_gene: TRBV12-3/TRBV12-4; j_gene: TRBJ2-7; d_gene: .
CDR3aa: ASSYPPAGGYDEQY; len: 14; v_gene: TRBV6-2/TRBV6-3; j_gene: TRBJ2-7; d_gene: TRBD2
CDR3aa: ASSFVPATGELF; len: 12; v_gene: TRBV5-6; j_gene: TRBJ2-2; d_gene: .
CDR3aa: ASSMGADRGAF; len: 11; v_gene: TRBV5-1; j_gene: TRBJ1-1; d_gene: TRBD1
CDR3aa: SASFQGGRRDSPLH; len: 14; v_gene: TRBV20-1; j_gene: TRBJ1-6; d_gene: .
CDR3aa: ASSLRGAWGTDTQY; len: 14; v_gene: TRBV18; j_gene: TRBJ2-3; d_gene: .
CDR3aa: ASSLWTGYEQY; len: 11; v_gene: TRBV27; j_gene: TRBJ2-7; d_gene: TRBD1
CDR3aa: ASQMARSGEQF; len: 11; v_gene: TRBV2; j_gene: TRBJ2-1; d_gene: .
CDR3aa: ASSIRQDYSYEQY; len: 13; v_gene: TRBV19; j_gene: TRBJ2-7; d_gene: .
CDR3aa: ASSLAFGGAGRQYNEQF; len: 17; v_gene: TRBV7-6; j_gene: TRBJ2-1; d_gene: TRBD2
CDR3aa: ASSLFAQSSGNTIY; len: 14; v_gene: TRBV7-8; j_gene: TRBJ1-3; d_gene: .
CDR3aa: ASSLLAGGQETQY; len: 13; v_gene: TRBV7-3; j_gene: TRBJ2-5; d_gene: TRBD2
CDR3aa: ASSPLQGALGWEQY; len: 14; v_gene: TRBV5-1; j_gene: TRBJ2-7; d_gene: TRBD1
CDR3aa: ATSRLPGTSGRNEQF; len: 15; v_gene: TRBV15; j_gene: TRBJ2-1; d_gene: TRBD2
CDR3aa: ASSLYRTSGGVSKYNEQF; len: 18; v_gene: TRBV5-4; j_gene: TRBJ2-1; d_gene: TRBD2
CDR3aa: ASSTLGGNTIY; len: 11; v_gene: TRBV27; j_gene: TRBJ1-3; d_gene: .
CDR3aa: ASSSRDTGGSNTIY; len: 14; v_gene: TRBV11-2; j_gene: TRBJ1-3; d_gene: .
CDR3aa: ASSILGDTEAF; len: 11; v_gene: TRBV19; j_gene: TRBJ1-1; d_gene: .
CDR3aa: ASSLAASGTDTQY; len: 13; v_gene: TRBV7-8; j_gene: TRBJ2-3; d_gene: TRBD2
CDR3aa: ASSLVKSSYNEQF; len: 13; v_gene: TRBV5-1; j_gene: TRBJ2-1; d_gene: .
CDR3aa: ASSFSPWSTGA; len: 11; v_gene: TRBV28; j_gene: TRBJ1-2; d_gene: TRBD1
CDR3aa: ASSLGWGAKTEAF; len: 13; v_gene: TRBV6-5; j_gene: TRBJ1-1; d_gene: .
CDR3aa: ASSLVPGVQETQY; len: 13; v_gene: TRBV7-3; j_gene: TRBJ2-5; d_gene: .
CDR3aa: ASSYRDTWRHYEQY; len: 14; v_gene: TRBV6-5; j_gene: TRBJ2-7; d_gene: .
CDR3aa: ASSYAGRTYNEQF; len: 13; v_gene: TRBV6-2/TRBV6-3; j_gene: TRBJ2-1; d_gene: .
CDR3aa: ASSLVGAVSSYEQY; len: 14; v_gene: TRBV7-2; j_gene: TRBJ2-7; d_gene: .
CDR3aa: ASGLPPAGSHTQY; len: 13; v_gene: TRBV12-5; j_gene: TRBJ2-3; d_gene: .
CDR3aa: ASSQGTSGRLRDTQY; len: 15; v_gene: TRBV3-1/TRBV3-2; j_gene: TRBJ2-3; d_gene: TRBD2
CDR3aa: ASSEALLDRGLNT; len: 13; v_gene: TRBV6-1; j_gene: TRBJ1-2; d_gene: TRBD1
CDR3aa: ASSLSGSLTDTQY; len: 13; v_gene: TRBV11-1; j_gene: TRBJ2-3; d_gene: TRBD2
CDR3aa: ASSLGHNTEAF; len: 11; v_gene: TRBV11-3; j_gene: TRBJ1-1; d_gene: .
CDR3aa: ASSPETSGGWDDTQY; len: 15; v_gene: TRBV3-1/TRBV3-2; j_gene: TRBJ2-3; d_gene: TRBD2
CDR3aa: ASSVSVSSYNEQF; len: 13; v_gene: TRBV9; j_gene: TRBJ2-1; d_gene: .
CDR3aa: ASSLSGRGTDTQY; len: 13; v_gene: TRBV5-6; j_gene: TRBJ2-3; d_gene: TRBD2
CDR3aa: ASTSGGGRADTQY; len: 13; v_gene: TRBV4-2; j_gene: TRBJ2-3; d_gene: .
CDR3aa: ASSLQGTNEKLF; len: 12; v_gene: TRBV7-9; j_gene: TRBJ1-4; d_gene: .
CDR3aa: ASSRITEAF; len: 9; v_gene: TRBV6-5; j_gene: TRBJ1-1; d_gene: .
CDR3aa: ASSKRWTSGYEQY; len: 13; v_gene: TRBV21-1; j_gene: TRBJ2-7; d_gene: .
CDR3aa: ASSLRGGDYEQY; len: 12; v_gene: TRBV5-4; j_gene: TRBJ2-7; d_gene: .
CDR3aa: AIRTTSGRSSTQY; len: 13; v_gene: TRBV10-3; j_gene: TRBJ2-3; d_gene: TRBD2
CDR3aa: ASSLTGGTGNEQY; len: 13; v_gene: TRBV7-3; j_gene: TRBJ2-7; d_gene: TRBD2